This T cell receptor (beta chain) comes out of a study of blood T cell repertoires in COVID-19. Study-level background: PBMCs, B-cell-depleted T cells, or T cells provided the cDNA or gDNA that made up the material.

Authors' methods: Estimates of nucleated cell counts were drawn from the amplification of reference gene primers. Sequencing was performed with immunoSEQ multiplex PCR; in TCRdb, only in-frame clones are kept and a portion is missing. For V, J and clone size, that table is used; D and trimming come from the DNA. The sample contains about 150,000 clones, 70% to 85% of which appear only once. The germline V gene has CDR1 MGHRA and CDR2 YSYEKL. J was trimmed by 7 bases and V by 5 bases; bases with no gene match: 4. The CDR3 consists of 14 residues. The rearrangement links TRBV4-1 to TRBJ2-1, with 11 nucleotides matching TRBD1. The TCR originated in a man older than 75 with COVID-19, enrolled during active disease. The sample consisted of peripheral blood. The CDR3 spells CASSRDRGMNEQFF. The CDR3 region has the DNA TGCGCCAGCAGCAGGGACAGGGGGATGAATGAGCAGTTCTTC.